This T cell receptor beta chain was captured by sequencing in a study of Ad26.COV2.S vaccination and SARS-CoV-2 variants. On the study more broadly: A participant enrolled in the COV1001 Ad26.COV2.S trial arm provided the sample. Donor got 5x10^10 or 1x10^11 viral particles of Ad26.COV2.S. Study-wide findings and caveats: Vaccine and placebo recipients had similar non-spike TCR breadth.

Repertoires were generated with immunoSEQ multiplex PCR, while TCRdb's copy carries only in-frame clones and drops some. This sample has nearly 400,000 clones, with around nine tenths found just once. This CDR3 comprises 13 residues. The germline CDR1 and CDR2 sequences are MNHEY and SVGAGI. The trim removed 9 bases at V and 4 bases at J, leaving 9 bases unmatched. In this sample, this clone turned up once. Its antigen remains unidentified. Documented treatment: approximately 18 received Ad26.COV2.S at low or high dose, single or two shots; several received placebo; per-sample allocation not given. Following the first vaccine or placebo injection, samples were taken on day 63. The individual, an adult aged 18-55 years, was a donor in Boston.

Sequencing was performed on peripheral blood, taken in a trial of Ad26.COV2.S vaccine versus placebo. The gene calls are TRBV6-5 and TRBJ2-7, with 7 nucleotides matching TRBD2. The sequence derives from a person between 18 and 60 years old who received the Ad26.COV2.S COVID-19 vaccine or a placebo. The CDR3 region has the DNA TGTGCCAGTTTAGGCGGGAGTTCGTACGAGCAGTACTTC. Residues: CASLGGSSYEQYF.